This T cell receptor (beta chain) comes out of a study of blood T cell repertoires in COVID-19. Study context: The analysed material was cDNA or gDNA that came from T cells, B-cell-depleted T cells, or PBMCs.

In the authors' workflow: It was from reference gene primer amplification that nucleated cell counts were estimated. Profiled with immunoSEQ multiplex PCR; TCRdb holds only in-frame clones, not every one. V and J calls and clone size are copied from that table; D and trimming were computed from the DNA. Of 90,000 to 150,000 clones listed, roughly 87% are singletons. J was trimmed by 2 bases and V by 3 bases; bases with no gene match: 7. The CDR3 is 16 residues long. Per germline, CDR1 MDHEN and CDR2 SYDVKM. Material: peripheral blood. The clonotype originates from a human donor in a cohort sampled during active COVID-19. The genes are TRBV28 and TRBJ1-5; 7 bases are shared with TRBD1. The CDR3 coding sequence is TGTGCCAGCAGTTTGTCTTCCGGGACAGGCAATCAGCCCCAGCATTTT. Translating it yields CASSLSSGTGNQPQHF.